The present T cell receptor beta chain was sequenced within a study of T cells after yellow fever vaccination. Overall study findings and caveats: Though weaker, the secondary response peaked faster, on day 5 versus 15.

Germline values: CDR1 MDHEN, CDR2 SYDVKM. Trimming stripped 6 bases from V and 0 bases from J, with 12 bases between. This CDR3 comprises 15 residues. Generation of TCR cDNA used 5'RACE template switching (which added a universal primer site and UMIs). TCRdb called the 5' RACE reads again in MiXCR, with one record for every CDR3 protein. Of nearly 300,000 distinct CDR3 sequences in the sample, approximately 8% were seen once. On this clonotype itself: Its antigen is undetermined.

This sequence was found in a man aged 18 to 29 who received the YFV17D yellow fever vaccine. This sample comprised CD4+ T cells sorted from PBMCs, obtained 5 days after the yellow fever booster vaccination. The rearrangement joins TRBV28 to TRBJ1-3, with a tentative D call TRBD1 (6 bases). Written as DNA, the CDR3 is TGTGCCAGCAGCTCTGGGGGGGCCTCTGGAAACACCATATATTTT. This translates into CASSSGGASGNTIYF.